This T cell receptor (beta chain) originates from a study of blood T cells in healthy people across ages. This clonotype was detected a few times. Germline V lookup: CDR1 SQVTM, CDR2 ANQGSEA. Trimming cost V 8 bases and J 4 bases; bases outside gene matches: 13. The CDR3 is 14 residues long. The authors ran a second PCR of roughly 6 to 12 cycles using a sample-barcoded 5' primer and a J-beta primer mix. TCRdb called the 5' RACE reads again in MiXCR, with one record for every CDR3 protein. In the table there are hundreds of thousands of distinct CDR3 sequences, roughly 49% of which are singletons. Material for sequencing was blood. The TCR originated in a woman in her sixties or seventies in good health. V is TRBV29-1 and J is TRBJ1-1; the match to TRBD1 covers 7 bases. CDR3 sequence (DNA): TGCAGCCCAAAGGGGGACAGCGGGGGCACTGAAGCTTTCTTT. This codes for CSPKGDSGGTEAFF. Drawing the rest from reference TRBV29-1 and TRBJ1-1, the complete variable domain is SAVISQKPSRDICQRGTSLTIQCQVDSQVTMMFWYRQQPGQSLTLIATANQGSEATYESGFVIDKFPISRPNLTFSTLTVSNMSPEDSSIYLCSPKGDSGGTEAFFGQGTRLTVV.